The rows below give T cell receptor beta chains drawn from one sample of a study of blood T cell repertoires in COVID-19. Method: immunoSEQ multiplex PCR; TCRdb's copy keeps in-frame clones and lacks some. The data contain approximately 130,000 clones, approximately 83% of them singletons. Sequences were obtained from peripheral blood. These receptors were obtained from a woman between 50 and 59 years old who had recovered from COVID-19. Both conserved end residues are part of each CDR3. D genes are given only for firm matches. The size entry is marked missing in some rows and otherwise reads once, few, many or a size class.

cdr3_aa cdr3_nt d_call v_call cdr3_length clone_size j_call
CASSTVIGNRNQPQHF TGTGCCAGTAGTACCGTGATAGGGAACAGGAATCAGCCCCAGCATTTT NA TRBV19 16 NA TRBJ1-5
CASSLHLDRGVNSPLHF TGTGCCAGCAGCCTCCATTTGGACAGGGGAGTTAATTCACCCCTCCACTTT TRBD1 TRBV4-2 17 NA TRBJ1-6
CASSQGVTQYF TGTGCCAGCAGTCAAGGGGTGACCCAGTACTTC NA TRBV6-2/TRBV6-3 11 NA TRBJ2-5
CAGRTGESGYTF TGTGCCGGACGGACAGGGGAGAGTGGCTACACCTTC TRBD1 TRBV6-5 12 NA TRBJ1-2
CASSLETGTSRGYEQFF TGTGCCAGCAGCTTAGAAACCGGGACTAGCCGTGGGTATGAGCAGTTCTTC TRBD2 TRBV7-2 17 once TRBJ2-1
CASSLGQRGATDTQYF TGCGCCAGCAGCTTGGGGCAGCGGGGGGCCACAGATACGCAGTATTTT TRBD2 TRBV5-1 16 NA TRBJ2-3
CASTPIGVTDTQYF TGTGCCAGCACCCCGATAGGAGTCACAGATACGCAGTATTTT NA TRBV7-9 14 NA TRBJ2-3
CASSLVGTGLYGYTF TGCGCCAGCAGCTTGGTAGGGACAGGGTTATATGGCTACACCTTC TRBD1 TRBV5-1 15 NA TRBJ1-2
CASSPRREHEKLFF TGTGCCAGCTCACCGCGGAGGGAGCATGAAAAACTGTTTTTT NA TRBV18 14 NA TRBJ1-4
CASSQPLGGTSTDTQYF TGTGCCAGCAGCCAACCACTAGGGGGAACAAGCACAGATACGCAGTATTTT NA TRBV7-9 17 NA TRBJ2-3
CASSQDRGTGYHEQYF TGTGCCAGCAGCCAAGATAGAGGGACAGGGTATCACGAGCAGTACTTC TRBD1 TRBV14 16 NA TRBJ2-7
CASRLRGVEQYF TGTGCCAGCAGACTCAGGGGCGTCGAGCAGTACTTC NA TRBV11-3 12 NA TRBJ2-7
CASSPGTGSSYEQYF TGTGCCAGCAGCCCGGGGACAGGTAGCTCCTACGAGCAGTACTTC TRBD1 TRBV11-2 15 few TRBJ2-7
CASSARGASYEQYF TGTGCCAGTAGTGCGCGGGGGGCTTCCTACGAGCAGTACTTC TRBD2 TRBV19 14 once TRBJ2-7
CASSFVPGLASGEQFF TGTGCCAGCAGCTTTGTTCCGGGACTAGCGTCCGGTGAGCAGTTCTTC TRBD2 TRBV7-2 16 NA TRBJ2-1
CASSPFGSGGRETQYF TGTGCCAGCAGTCCCTTTGGGAGCGGGGGGCGGGAGACCCAGTACTTC TRBD2 TRBV27 16 NA TRBJ2-5
CASAPGNQPQHF TGTGCCAGCGCCCCAGGTAATCAGCCCCAGCATTTT NA TRBV6-6 12 NA TRBJ1-5
CASSQEFTSVTTDTQYF TGTGCCAGCAGCCAGGAATTCACTAGCGTCACCACAGATACGCAGTATTTT TRBD2 TRBV4-2 17 NA TRBJ2-3
CAIRGESQRHTIYF TGTGCCATCAGGGGAGAGAGTCAAAGGCACACCATATATTTT NA TRBV10-3 14 NA TRBJ1-3
CASSSAPQGVGWEQYF TGCGCCAGCAGCTCGGCCCCACAGGGGGTGGGCTGGGAGCAGTACTTC TRBD1 TRBV5-1 16 NA TRBJ2-7
CASSPWTGEVPYRTF TGCGCCAGCAGCCCCTGGACAGGGGAGGTTCCCTATCGTACCTTC TRBD1 TRBV4-1 15 NA TRBJ1-2
CASSKHRGPYSYEQYF TGTGCCAGCAGCAAACACAGGGGTCCCTACTCCTACGAGCAGTACTTC NA TRBV21-1 16 NA TRBJ2-7
CASSPKAGGPQEQYF TGTGCCAGCAGCCCTAAAGCGGGAGGGCCGCAAGAGCAGTACTTC TRBD2 TRBV7-2 15 NA TRBJ2-7
CASSLVTGQGGGYTF TGCGCCAGCAGCTTGGTTACGGGACAGGGTGGAGGCTACACCTTC TRBD1 TRBV5-1 15 NA TRBJ1-2
CASSLDSSSTEAFF TGTGCCAGCAGCTTGGACAGCAGCTCCACTGAAGCTTTCTTT NA TRBV5-4 14 few TRBJ1-1
CASSSPRQRGGRKDTQYF TGTGCCAGCAGCTCCCCCCGGCAGCGGGGGGGCCGGAAAGATACGCAGTATTTT TRBD2 TRBV3-1/TRBV3-2 18 once TRBJ2-3
CASSQAPRGGPGLKQFF TGCGCCAGCAGCCAAGCCCCTCGGGGGGGCCCTGGTCTTAAGCAGTTCTTC TRBD2 TRBV4-1 17 NA TRBJ2-1
CATSDFVQGRETQYF TGTGCCACCAGTGATTTCGTCCAGGGCCGAGAGACCCAGTACTTC NA TRBV24-1 15 NA TRBJ2-5
CASSIVGGIQAAAFF TGTGCCAGTAGTATAGTGGGGGGGATACAGGCGGCAGCTTTCTTT NA TRBV19 15 NA TRBJ1-1
CSARQGSLPEQYF TGCAGCGCGCGACAGGGCTCCCTCCCCGAGCAGTACTTC TRBD1 TRBV29-1 13 few TRBJ2-7
CASSPQARGLGNTIYF TGTGCCAGCAGTCCACAAGCGCGGGGGCTTGGAAACACCATATATTTT NA TRBV25-1 16 NA TRBJ1-3
CASSFRGGTPIMEQFF TGTGCCAGCAGCTTCCGGGGGGGTACTCCGATTATGGAGCAGTTCTTC TRBD2 TRBV7-3 16 NA TRBJ2-1
CASSPFEGTTQETQYF TGCGCCAGCAGCCCGTTCGAGGGTACCACCCAAGAGACCCAGTACTTC NA TRBV4-1 16 NA TRBJ2-5
CASSFSGVIETQYF TGTGCCAGCAGCTTTAGCGGGGTTATAGAGACCCAGTACTTC TRBD2 TRBV7-2 14 once TRBJ2-5
CASSVDVDMNTEAFF TGTGCCAGCAGCGTAGATGTGGACATGAACACTGAAGCTTTCTTT NA TRBV9 15 NA TRBJ1-1
CAISTGFSTDTQYF TGTGCCATCAGCACAGGTTTTTCGACAGATACGCAGTATTTT NA TRBV10-3 14 NA TRBJ2-3
CASSRRTGAPLYF TGCGCCAGCAGCCGAAGGACAGGAGCTCCTCTTTATTTC TRBD1 TRBV4-3 13 NA TRBJ1-2
CASSLAQGVYTEAFF TGTGCCAGCAGCTTGGCACAGGGAGTGTACACTGAAGCTTTCTTT NA TRBV7-2 15 NA TRBJ1-1
CASSSGTGDWNEQYF TGCGCCAGCAGCTCAGGGACAGGGGATTGGAACGAGCAGTACTTC TRBD1 TRBV5-1 15 NA TRBJ2-7
CASSWALAADFETQYF TGTGCCAGCAGCTGGGCTCTAGCGGCGGATTTCGAGACCCAGTACTTC TRBD2 TRBV11-3 16 NA TRBJ2-5
CASSPGGVGDNNSPLHF TGTGCCAGCAGCCCAGGTGGGGTGGGGGACAATAATTCACCCCTCCACTTT NA TRBV5-5 17 NA TRBJ1-6
CASSLEGKLFF TGTGCCAGCAGTTTAGAGGGCAAACTGTTTTTT NA TRBV27 11 once TRBJ1-4
CASSQDRGRAYTYNEQFF TGCGCCAGCAGCCAAGATCGCGGGAGGGCCTATACCTACAATGAGCAGTTCTTC TRBD2 TRBV4-1 18 NA TRBJ2-1
CASSLGLAGRSETQYF TGCGCCAGCAGCCTAGGACTAGCGGGGAGGTCAGAGACCCAGTACTTC TRBD2 TRBV5-1 16 NA TRBJ2-5
CSVDLTGVIDTEAFF TGCAGCGTTGATCTTACAGGGGTCATTGACACTGAAGCTTTCTTT TRBD1 TRBV29-1 15 NA TRBJ1-1
CASSVGTSYEQYF TGTGCCAGCAGTGTTGGGACATCATACGAGCAGTACTTC NA TRBV2 13 NA TRBJ2-7
CASSPPGGETQYF TGTGCCAGCTCCCCTCCGGGAGGAGAGACCCAGTACTTC TRBD2 TRBV18 13 NA TRBJ2-5
CASSETAAGSPLHF TGTGCCAGCAGTGAAACCGCGGCCGGCTCACCCCTCCACTTT NA TRBV2 14 once TRBJ1-6
CASSQGTSLETQYF TGTGCCAGCAGCCAAGGGACTAGCCTAGAGACCCAGTACTTC TRBD2 TRBV7-7 14 NA TRBJ2-5
CASGLDRGDEQFF TGTGCCAGCGGCCTTGACAGGGGCGATGAGCAGTTCTTC TRBD1 TRBV27 13 NA TRBJ2-1
CASSRRRGVNYGYTF TGTGCCAGCAGTCGACGCAGGGGAGTAAACTATGGCTACACCTTC NA TRBV28 15 NA TRBJ1-2